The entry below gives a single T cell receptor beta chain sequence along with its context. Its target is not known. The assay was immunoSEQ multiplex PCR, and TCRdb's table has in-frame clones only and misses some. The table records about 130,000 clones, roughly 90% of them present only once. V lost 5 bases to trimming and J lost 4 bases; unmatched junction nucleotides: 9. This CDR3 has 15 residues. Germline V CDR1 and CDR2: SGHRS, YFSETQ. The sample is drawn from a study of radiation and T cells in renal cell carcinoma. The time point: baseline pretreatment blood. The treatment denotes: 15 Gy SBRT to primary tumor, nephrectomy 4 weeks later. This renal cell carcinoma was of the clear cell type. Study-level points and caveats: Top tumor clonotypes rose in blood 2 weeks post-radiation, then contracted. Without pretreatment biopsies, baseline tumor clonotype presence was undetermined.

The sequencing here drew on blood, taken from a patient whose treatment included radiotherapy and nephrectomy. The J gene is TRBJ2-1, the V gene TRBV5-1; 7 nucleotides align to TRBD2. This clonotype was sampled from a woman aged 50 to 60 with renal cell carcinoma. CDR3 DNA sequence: TGCGCCAGCAGGGCGGGCGAGCGGGGTTACAATGAGCAGTTCTTC. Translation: CASRAGERGYNEQFF. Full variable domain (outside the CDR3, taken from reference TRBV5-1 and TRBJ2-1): KAGVTQTPRYLIKTRGQQVTLSCSPISGHRSVSWYQQTPGQGLQFLFEYFSETQRNKGNFPGRFSGRQFSNSRSEMNVSTLELGDSALYLCASRAGERGYNEQFFGPGTRLTVL.